This T cell receptor beta chain was identified in a study of OX40 agonist ivuxolimab in advanced cancers. About the full investigation: Ivuxolimab was a fully human IgG2 agonistic monoclonal antibody targeting the costimulatory receptor OX40 (CD134). Intravenous ivuxolimab was administered to patients every 2 weeks at six dose levels: 0.01, 0.1, 0.3, 1.5, 3 and 10 mg/kg. Of the approximately 54 patients in dose escalation, about 19 had hepatocellular carcinoma, approximately 15 had melanoma, 9 had renal cell carcinoma and 9 had head and neck cancer. In the dose-escalation cohort, roughly 80% of patients were male, and the mean age was approximately 55 years, with a range of roughly 23 to 85. Prior anti-PD-1, anti-PD-L1 or anti-CTLA-4 therapy was permitted, and checkpoint inhibitors had been received by about 37% of dose-escalation patients. Three dose-escalation patients achieved partial responses, one with hepatocellular carcinoma and two with cutaneous melanoma. Peripheral TCRbeta sequencing aimed to test whether ivuxolimab altered TCR sequence diversity and caused clonal T-cell expansion. The monotherapy dose-escalation portion (N of about 49 patients) of the phase I ivuxolimab trial is reported in the paper. Study-wide findings and limitations: Clonal expansion of both CD4+ and CD8+ blood T cells was observed from baseline to week 6 at doses 0.1 to 3.0 mg/kg. Low levels of normalized T-cell clonal expansion were also seen in some patients who did not respond. In partial responders in the 0.1-3.0 mg/kg groups, normalized peripheral clonal expansion was found to be among the lowest, especially among CD8+ T cells. Antigen specificity was not determined for the clonally expanded peripheral T cells. After ivuxolimab, CD8+ T cells had more expanded clones than CD4+ T cells on average.

V was cut back by 3 bases and J by 2 bases, leaving a gap of 16 bases between them. Per the germline V gene, SGHVS is the CDR1 and FQNEAQ is the CDR2. The CDR3 contains 16 residues, cysteine and phenylalanine counted. CDR3 DNA only is kept here, 48 bases in frame from base 1. In regard to this clone: It lacks a known antigen. Base qualities are not at hand, and no much larger clone is one base apart.

The trial excluded patients who had a history of autoimmune disease or who were on systemic immunosuppression. Peripheral blood for TCR sequencing was drawn from every dose cohort at baseline, at cycle 4 day 1 and at cycle 7 day 1. Samples were obtained from an open-label, multicenter, first-in-human phase I dose-escalation trial of ivuxolimab. Adults with locally advanced or metastatic melanoma, renal cell, hepatocellular, or head and neck squamous cell carcinoma were enrolled in the trial. Before TCR sequencing, CD4+ T cells and CD8+ T cells were sorted from peripheral blood as separate populations. Genomic DNA was extracted from sorted cells for sequencing of the TCRbeta CDR3 region. The immunoSEQ Assay was used to sequence the TCRbeta CDR3 regions. TCRdb re-hosts the immuneACCESS table, in-frame sequences only. Its copies lack some clones; in the studies checked, an unresolved V gene accounts for under half of them, and the cause for the rest is not known. For this sample there are fewer than 85,000 clones; 80% to 90% appear just once. The biggest ten clones account for 1.5% to 2% of the sample.

The sequence joins TRBV7-8 to TRBJ1-1; the best D guess is TRBD1, with 6 bases matching. The TCR comes from an adult with an advanced solid tumor such as melanoma, head and neck, liver or kidney cancer. The sample consisted of CD4+ or CD8+ T cells sorted from blood, taken in a trial of the OX40 agonist ivuxolimab. The CDR3 protein is CASSFPSGTYNTEAFF. The DNA reads TGTGCCAGCAGCTTCCCTTCCGGGACATATAACACTGAAGCTTTCTTT. With all but the CDR3 taken from the reference TRBV7-8 and TRBJ1-1 genes, the full variable domain is: GAGVSQSPRYKVAKRGQDVALRCDPISGHVSLFWYQQALGQGPEFLTYFQNEAQLDKSGLPSDRFFAERPEGSVSTLKIQRTQQEDSAVYLCASSFPSGTYNTEAFFGQGTRLTVV.